This record looks at one T cell receptor beta chain sequence and its context. What it recognizes is unknown. Based on CD45RO/CCR7/CD25/CD127/CD95/CD27, CD4+ regulatory, stem cell-like memory, naive and central memory cells were sorted. This record comes from a study of beta chain features in type 1 diabetes. Whole-study results and caveats: In comparison with healthy donors, patients had naive, central memory and Treg TCRB repertoires that appeared more similar. Significant though moderate, a shortening of TCRB CDR3s appeared in all four CD4+ subsets of Type 1 diabetes patients. Patients with type 1 diabetes showed fewer VDJ junction insertions and more deletions.

Sequenced material consisted of expressed TCRB transcripts (all of the isolated RNA was reverse transcribed). The protocol was immunoSEQ multiplex PCR, while the TCRdb copy is restricted to in-frame clones and leaves out a portion. The table has roughly 300,000 clones, around 9.3% seen once. V trimming: 4 bases; J trimming: 2 bases; junction bases outside the gene matches: 3. The CDR3 has 14 amino acids. Per germline, CDR1 GTSNPN and CDR2 SVGIG (reference sequence). The sequenced material came from central memory CD4+ T cells from blood. V and J are TRBV30 and TRBJ2-3; TRBD2 matches at 10 bases. This clonotype was sampled from a man aged 25 to 40 with type 1 diabetes. CDR3 in DNA: TGTGCCTGGACACTAGCGGGGTCCACAGATACGCAGTATTTT. Its protein is CAWTLAGSTDTQYF.